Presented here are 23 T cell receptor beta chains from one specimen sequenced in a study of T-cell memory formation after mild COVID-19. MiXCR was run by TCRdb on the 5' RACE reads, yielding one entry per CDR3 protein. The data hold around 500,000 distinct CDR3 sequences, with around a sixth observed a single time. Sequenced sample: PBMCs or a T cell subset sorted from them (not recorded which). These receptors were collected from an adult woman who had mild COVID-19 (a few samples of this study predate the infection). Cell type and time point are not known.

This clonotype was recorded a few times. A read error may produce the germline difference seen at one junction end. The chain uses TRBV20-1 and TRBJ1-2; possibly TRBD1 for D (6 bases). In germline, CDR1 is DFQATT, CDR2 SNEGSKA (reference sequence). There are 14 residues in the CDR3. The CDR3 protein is CSARGGPGNYGYTF. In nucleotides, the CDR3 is TGCAGTGCGAGAGGGGGTCCTGGGAACTATGGCTACACCTTC.

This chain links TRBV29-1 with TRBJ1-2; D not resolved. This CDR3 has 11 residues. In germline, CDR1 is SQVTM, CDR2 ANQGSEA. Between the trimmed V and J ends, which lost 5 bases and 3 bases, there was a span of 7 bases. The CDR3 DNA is TGCAGCGTTTTCGGGGACTATGGCTACACCTTC. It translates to CSVFGDYGYTF.

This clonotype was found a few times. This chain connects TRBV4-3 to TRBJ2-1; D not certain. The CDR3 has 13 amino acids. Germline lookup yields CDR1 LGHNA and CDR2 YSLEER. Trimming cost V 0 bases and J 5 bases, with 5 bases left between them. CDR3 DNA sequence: TGCGCCAGCAGCCAAGATACTGACAATGAGCAGTTCTTC. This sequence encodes CASSQDTDNEQFF.

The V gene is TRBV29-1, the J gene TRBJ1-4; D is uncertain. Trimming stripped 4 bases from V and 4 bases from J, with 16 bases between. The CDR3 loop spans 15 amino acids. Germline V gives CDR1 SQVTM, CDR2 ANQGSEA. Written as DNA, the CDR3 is TGCAGCGTTGTGGTTCAACAAACAAATAATGAAAAACTGTTTTTT. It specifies CSVVVQQTNNEKLFF.

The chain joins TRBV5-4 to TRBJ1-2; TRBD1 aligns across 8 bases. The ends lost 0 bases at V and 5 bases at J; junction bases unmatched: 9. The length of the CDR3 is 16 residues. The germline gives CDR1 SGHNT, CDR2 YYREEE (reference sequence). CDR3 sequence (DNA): TGTGCCAGCAGCTTGGTAGGCAGGGGGCTCACATATGGCTACACCTTC. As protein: CASSLVGRGLTYGYTF.

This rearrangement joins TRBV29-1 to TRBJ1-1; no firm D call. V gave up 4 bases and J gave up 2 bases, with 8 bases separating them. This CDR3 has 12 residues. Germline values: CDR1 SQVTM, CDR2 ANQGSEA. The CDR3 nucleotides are TGCAGCGTTGGTGGTAAAAACACTGAAGCTTTCTTT. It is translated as CSVGGKNTEAFF.

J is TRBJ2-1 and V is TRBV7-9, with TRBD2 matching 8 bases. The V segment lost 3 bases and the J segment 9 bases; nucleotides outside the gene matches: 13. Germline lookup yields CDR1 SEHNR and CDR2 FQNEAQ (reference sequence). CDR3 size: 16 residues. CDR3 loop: CASSFALAALASEQFF. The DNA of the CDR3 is TGTGCCAGCAGCTTTGCACTAGCGGCCCTTGCCAGTGAGCAGTTCTTC.

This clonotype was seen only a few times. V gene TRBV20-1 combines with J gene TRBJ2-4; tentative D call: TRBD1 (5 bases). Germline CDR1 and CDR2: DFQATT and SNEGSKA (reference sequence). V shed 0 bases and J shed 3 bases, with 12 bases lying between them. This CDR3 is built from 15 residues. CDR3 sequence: CSARDLSGIKNIQYF. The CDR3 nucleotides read TGCAGTGCTAGAGACCTCTCAGGGATCAAAAACATTCAGTACTTC.

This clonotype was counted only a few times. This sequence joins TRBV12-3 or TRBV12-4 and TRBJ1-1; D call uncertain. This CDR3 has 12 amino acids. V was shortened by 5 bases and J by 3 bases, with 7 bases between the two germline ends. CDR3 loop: CASSPADTEAFF. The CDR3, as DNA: TGTGCCAGCAGTCCCGCGGACACTGAAGCTTTCTTT.

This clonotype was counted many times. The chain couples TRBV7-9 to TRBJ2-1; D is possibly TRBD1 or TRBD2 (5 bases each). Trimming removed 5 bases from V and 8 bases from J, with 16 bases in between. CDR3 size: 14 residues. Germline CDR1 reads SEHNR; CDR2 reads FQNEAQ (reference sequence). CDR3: CASSVPGRGDEQFF. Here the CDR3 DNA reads TGTGCCAGCAGCGTACCGGGACGGGGCGATGAGCAGTTCTTC.

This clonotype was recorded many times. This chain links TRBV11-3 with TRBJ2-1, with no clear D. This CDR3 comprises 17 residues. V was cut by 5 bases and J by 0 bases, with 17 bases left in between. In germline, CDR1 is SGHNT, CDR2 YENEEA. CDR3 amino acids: CASSPRRLVSSYNEQFF. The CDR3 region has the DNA TGTGCCAGCAGCCCTAGGCGGTTGGTGAGCTCCTACAATGAGCAGTTCTTC.

The CDR3 loop reads CASTTDRGPGEQYF. The DNA for the CDR3 is TGTGCCAGCACCACGGACAGGGGGCCAGGCGAGCAGTACTTC. The gene calls are TRBV12-3 or TRBV12-4 and TRBJ2-7; 11 bases align to TRBD1. Trimming at V came to 7 bases and at J to 6 bases, leaving 8 bases not matched to a gene. The CDR3 contains 14 residues.

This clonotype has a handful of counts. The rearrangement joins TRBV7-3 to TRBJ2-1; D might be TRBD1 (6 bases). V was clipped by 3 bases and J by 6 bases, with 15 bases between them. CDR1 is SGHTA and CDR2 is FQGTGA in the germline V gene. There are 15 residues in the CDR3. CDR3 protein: CASSLQGLGGNEQFF. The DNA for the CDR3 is TGTGCCAGCAGCTTGCAGGGCTTAGGGGGCAATGAGCAGTTCTTC.

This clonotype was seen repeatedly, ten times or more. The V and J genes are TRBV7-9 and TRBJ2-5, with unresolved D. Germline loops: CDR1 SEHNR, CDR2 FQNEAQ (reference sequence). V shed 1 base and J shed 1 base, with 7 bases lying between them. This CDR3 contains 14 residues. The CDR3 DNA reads TGTGCCAGCAGCTTAGGACCACCCCAAGAGACCCAGTACTTC. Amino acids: CASSLGPPQETQYF. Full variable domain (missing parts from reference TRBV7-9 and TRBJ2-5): DTGVSQNPRHKITKRGQNVTFRCDPISEHNRLYWYRQTLGQGPEFLTYFQNEAQLEKSRLLSDRFSAERPKGSFSTLEIQRTEQGDSAMYLCASSLGPPQETQYFGPGTRLLVL.

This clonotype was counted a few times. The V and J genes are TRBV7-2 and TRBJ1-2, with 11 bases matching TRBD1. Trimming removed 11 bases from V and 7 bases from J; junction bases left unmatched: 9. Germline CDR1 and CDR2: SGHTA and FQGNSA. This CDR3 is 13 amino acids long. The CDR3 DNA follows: TGTGCCTCTACCCCCGGGACAGGGGGTGGCTACACCTTC. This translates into CASTPGTGGGYTF.

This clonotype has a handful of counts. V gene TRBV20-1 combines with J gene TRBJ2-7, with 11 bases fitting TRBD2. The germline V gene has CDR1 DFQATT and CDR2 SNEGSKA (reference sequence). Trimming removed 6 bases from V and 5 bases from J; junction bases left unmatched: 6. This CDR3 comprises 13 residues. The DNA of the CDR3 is TGCAGTGCCAGACTAGCGGGGATCCACGAGCAGTACTTC. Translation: CSARLAGIHEQYF.

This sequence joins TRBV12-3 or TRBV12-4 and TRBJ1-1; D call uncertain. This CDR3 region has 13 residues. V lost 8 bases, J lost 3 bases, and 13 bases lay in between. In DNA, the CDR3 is TGTGCCAGCGGACGGGGAGCGGACACTGAAGCTTTCTTT. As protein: CASGRGADTEAFF.

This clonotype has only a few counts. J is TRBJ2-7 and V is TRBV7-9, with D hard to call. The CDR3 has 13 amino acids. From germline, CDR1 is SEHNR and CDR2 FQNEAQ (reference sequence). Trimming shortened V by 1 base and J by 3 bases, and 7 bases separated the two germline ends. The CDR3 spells CASSLGRFYEQYF. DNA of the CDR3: TGTGCCAGCAGCTTAGGACGGTTCTACGAGCAGTACTTC.

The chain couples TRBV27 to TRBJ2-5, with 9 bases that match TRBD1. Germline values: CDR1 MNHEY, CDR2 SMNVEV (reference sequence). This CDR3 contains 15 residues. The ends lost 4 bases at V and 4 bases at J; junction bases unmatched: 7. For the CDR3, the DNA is TGTGCCAGCAGTTCCACCGGGACAGGGATAGAGACCCAGTACTTC. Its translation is CASSSTGTGIETQYF.

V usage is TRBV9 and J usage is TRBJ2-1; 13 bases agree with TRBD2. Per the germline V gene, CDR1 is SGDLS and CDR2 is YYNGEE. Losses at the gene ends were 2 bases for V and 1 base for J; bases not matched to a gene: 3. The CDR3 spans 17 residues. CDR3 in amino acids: CASSVGLAGASYNEQFF. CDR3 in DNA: TGTGCCAGCAGCGTCGGACTAGCGGGAGCGTCCTACAATGAGCAGTTCTTC.

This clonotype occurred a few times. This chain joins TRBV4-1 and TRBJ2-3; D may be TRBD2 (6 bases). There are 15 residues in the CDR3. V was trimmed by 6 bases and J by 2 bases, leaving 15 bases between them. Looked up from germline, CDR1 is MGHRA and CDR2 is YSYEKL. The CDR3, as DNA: TGCGCCAGCAGTCGACCTAGCGATTCCACAGATACGCAGTATTTT. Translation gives CASSRPSDSTDTQYF.

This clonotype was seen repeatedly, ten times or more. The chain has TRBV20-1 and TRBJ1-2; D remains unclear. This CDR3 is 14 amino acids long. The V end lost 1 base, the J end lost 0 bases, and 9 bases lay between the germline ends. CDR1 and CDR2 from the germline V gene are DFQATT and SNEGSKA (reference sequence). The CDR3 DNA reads TGCAGTGCTAGAGGTCAAGGAGCTAACTATGGCTACACCTTC. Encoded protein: CSARGQGANYGYTF.

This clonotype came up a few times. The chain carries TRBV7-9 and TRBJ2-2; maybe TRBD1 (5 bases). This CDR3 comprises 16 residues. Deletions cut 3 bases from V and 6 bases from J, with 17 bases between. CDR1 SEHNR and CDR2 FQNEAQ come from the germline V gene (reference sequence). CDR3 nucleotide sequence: TGTGCCAGCAGCTTGGGGCTAAAAAATACGGCCGGGGAGCTGTTTTTT. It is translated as CASSLGLKNTAGELFF.